The 16 T cell receptor beta chains below come from one sample, sequenced in a study of blood T cells in healthy people across ages. A second PCR of 7 to 11 cycles used a sample-barcoded 5' primer and a J-beta primer mix. From the 5' RACE reads, TCRdb called clonotypes with MiXCR, one entry per CDR3 protein. The sample holds around 850,000 distinct CDR3 sequences, roughly 35% seen once. The specimen sequenced was blood. All receptors derive from a man aged 18-30 years in good health.

The chain is built from TRBV12-3 or TRBV12-4 and TRBJ2-7, with D possibly TRBD2 on 6 matching bases. The CDR3 is 14 residues long. Trimming took off 3 bases at V and 7 bases at J, with 16 bases between the two ends. The CDR3 DNA follows: TGTGCCAGCAGTTTCCGACTAGACGACAATGAGCAGTACTTC. It yields the protein CASSFRLDDNEQYF.

The chain couples TRBV2 to TRBJ2-5; 7 bases agree with TRBD1. J was trimmed by 13 bases and V by 6 bases; bases with no gene match: 11. The germline CDR1 and CDR2 sequences are SNHLY and FYNNEI. There are 12 residues in the CDR3. The CDR3 reads CASRERQGRGYF. CDR3 nucleotide sequence: TGTGCCAGCAGGGAAAGACAGGGACGTGGGTACTTC.

The V call is TRBV29-1, the J call TRBJ1-2; the D is unclear. The CDR3 consists of 16 residues. V dropped 7 bases and J dropped 1 base, with 22 bases sitting between them. CDR1 is SQVTM, CDR2 ANQGSEA, per germline. The CDR3 sequence is CSAVSEDVRFNYGYTF. The CDR3 nucleotides are TGCAGCGCTGTTTCGGAGGACGTACGATTTAACTATGGCTACACCTTC.

This clonotype was seen at least ten times. The gene calls are TRBV4-3 and TRBJ1-4, with D maybe TRBD1 (5 bases). The length of the CDR3 is 18 residues. V lost 0 bases, J lost 0 bases, and 14 bases lay in between. The germline gives CDR1 LGHNA, CDR2 YSLEER. The CDR3 nucleotides read TGCGCCAGCAGCCAAGATCTTGGGACTTCTGCAACTAATGAAAAACTGTTTTTT. It yields the protein CASSQDLGTSATNEKLFF.

The V gene is TRBV5-5, the J gene TRBJ2-5; D gene uncertain. This CDR3 region has 15 residues. Trimming shortened V by 3 bases and J by 11 bases, and 23 bases separated the two germline ends. Germline V gene sequence: CDR1 SGHKS, CDR2 YYEKEE (reference sequence). The CDR3 nucleotides are TGTGCCAGCAGCTCGCATGGAGAAACGGGCGATGAGCAGTACTTC. Its protein product is CASSSHGETGDEQYF.

V usage is TRBV28 and J usage is TRBJ2-7; TRBD1 matches 10 bases. This CDR3 has 15 amino acids. V was pared by 5 bases and J by 3 bases, with 7 bases of the junction left unmatched. CDR1 is MDHEN and CDR2 is SYDVKM in the germline V gene. CDR3 DNA sequence: TGTGCCAGCAGTCACGGACAGGGGGAGATCTACGAGCAGTACTTC. Its protein product is CASSHGQGEIYEQYF.

This clonotype was detected only a few times. CDR3 nucleotides: TGCAGCGTTGTATCCGTTCTCGGGCAGCCCCAGCATTTT. As protein: CSVVSVLGQPQHF. The chain joins TRBV29-1 to TRBJ1-5, with D uncertain. Germline loops: CDR1 SQVTM, CDR2 ANQGSEA. This CDR3 contains 13 residues. V gave up 4 bases and J gave up 7 bases, with 14 bases separating them. Complete variable domain (other parts from reference TRBV29-1 and TRBJ1-5): SAVISQKPSRDICQRGTSLTIQCQVDSQVTMMFWYRQQPGQSLTLIATANQGSEATYESGFVIDKFPISRPNLTFSTLTVSNMSPEDSSIYLCSVVSVLGQPQHFGDGTRLSIL.

This clonotype has a handful of counts. The V call is TRBV5-1, the J call TRBJ2-2, with D possibly being TRBD1 (6 bases). Deletions cut 2 bases from V and 4 bases from J, with 15 bases between. Germline CDR1 reads SGHRS; CDR2 reads YFSETQ. The CDR3 has 16 amino acids. In nucleotides, the CDR3 is TGCGCCAGCAGCTTACAACAGGGTTCGGGCACCGGGGAGCTGTTTTTT. Amino acids: CASSLQQGSGTGELFF.

V is TRBV6-2 or TRBV6-3 and J is TRBJ1-2; maybe TRBD1 (5 bases). This CDR3 is 14 amino acids long. Trimming took off 6 bases at V and 2 bases at J, with 13 bases between the two ends. Germline V gene sequence: CDR1 MNHEY, CDR2 SVGEGT. The CDR3 nucleotides are TGTGCCAGCAGCCGACAGCCCTCAAACTATGGCTACACCTTC. This codes for CASSRQPSNYGYTF.

This clonotype was picked up many times. The chain recombines TRBV7-2 with TRBJ2-3; D ambiguous. This CDR3 has 17 amino acids. CDR1 and CDR2 (germline): SGHTA, FQGNSA. Trimming removed 0 bases from V and 2 bases from J, with 15 bases in between. The CDR3 here is CASSLALPDHVTDTQYF. DNA of the CDR3: TGTGCCAGCAGCTTAGCCCTGCCGGATCATGTCACAGATACGCAGTATTTT.

CDR3 sequence: CASSLAVVQGETGELFF. Here the CDR3 DNA reads TGTGCCAGCAGCTTGGCAGTTGTACAGGGAGAGACCGGGGAGCTGTTTTTT. The rearrangement uses TRBV5-4 and TRBJ2-2, with a possible D match to TRBD1 (6 bases). Germline V gene data show CDR1 as SGHNT and CDR2 as YYREEE (reference sequence). V lost 0 bases to trimming and J lost 5 bases, with 17 bases between them. This CDR3 has 17 residues.

This clonotype was detected a few times. This chain connects TRBV9 to TRBJ2-1, with D maybe TRBD1 (5 bases). The CDR3 sequence is 15 residues long. Germline V gene lookup returns CDR1 SGDLS and CDR2 YYNGEE. Trimming took 0 bases from V and 6 from J, leaving 13 bases between them. The CDR3 reads CASSVGARATNEQFF. The CDR3 nucleotides are TGTGCCAGCAGCGTAGGTGCCAGGGCAACCAATGAGCAGTTCTTC.

V is TRBV20-1 and J is TRBJ1-1; 8 nucleotides agree with TRBD1. Per germline, CDR1 DFQATT and CDR2 SNEGSKA (reference sequence). The CDR3 spans 13 residues. Trimming removed 5 bases from V and 6 bases from J; junction bases left unmatched: 8. The CDR3 sequence: CSALQGGIAEAFF. The CDR3 region has the DNA TGCAGTGCTCTACAGGGGGGTATAGCTGAAGCTTTCTTT.

This clonotype was detected ten times or more. The chain is built from TRBV6-2 or TRBV6-3 and TRBJ2-1, with unresolved D. This CDR3 is 11 amino acids long. CDR1 and CDR2 (germline): MNHEY, SVGEGT. V gave up 2 bases and J gave up 6 bases, with 2 bases separating them. The chain's CDR3 is CASSYRNEQFF. The CDR3 DNA reads as TGTGCCAGCAGTTACCGCAATGAGCAGTTCTTC.

Concerning this clonotype: This could be a read error, since a much larger clone is one nucleotide away. V gene TRBV7-3 combines with J gene TRBJ2-7; D remains unclear. V was cut by 1 base and J by 10 bases, with 17 bases left in between. Germline CDR1 SGHTA, CDR2 FQGTGA. The length of the CDR3 is 14 residues. This chain's CDR3 is CASSLKGRQESQYF. Written as DNA, the CDR3 is TGTGCCAGCAGCTTAAAGGGCAGGCAGGAGTCCCAGTACTTC.

V is TRBV18 and J is TRBJ2-5; D could derive from TRBD1 or TRBD2 (5 bases each). The CDR3 runs to 15 residues. V lost 4 bases to trimming and J lost 1 base, with 13 bases between them. The germline V gene has CDR1 KGHSH and CDR2 LQKENI. The CDR3 is CASSLTPGPQETQYF. CDR3 sequence (DNA): TGTGCCAGCTCACTCACCCCGGGGCCCCAAGAGACCCAGTACTTC.